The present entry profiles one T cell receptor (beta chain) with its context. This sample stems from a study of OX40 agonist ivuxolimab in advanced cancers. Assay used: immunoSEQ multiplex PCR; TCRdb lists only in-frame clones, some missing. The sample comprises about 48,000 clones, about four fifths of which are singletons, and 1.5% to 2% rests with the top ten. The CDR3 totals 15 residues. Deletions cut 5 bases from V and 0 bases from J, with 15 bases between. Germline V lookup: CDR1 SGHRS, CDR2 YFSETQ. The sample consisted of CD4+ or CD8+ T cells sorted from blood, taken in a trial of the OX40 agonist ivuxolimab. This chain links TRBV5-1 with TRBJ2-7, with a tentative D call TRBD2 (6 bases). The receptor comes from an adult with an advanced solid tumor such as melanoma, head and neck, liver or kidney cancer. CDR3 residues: CASREGGASSYEQYF. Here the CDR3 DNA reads TGCGCCAGCAGGGAGGGCGGTGCGAGCTCCTACGAGCAGTACTTC.